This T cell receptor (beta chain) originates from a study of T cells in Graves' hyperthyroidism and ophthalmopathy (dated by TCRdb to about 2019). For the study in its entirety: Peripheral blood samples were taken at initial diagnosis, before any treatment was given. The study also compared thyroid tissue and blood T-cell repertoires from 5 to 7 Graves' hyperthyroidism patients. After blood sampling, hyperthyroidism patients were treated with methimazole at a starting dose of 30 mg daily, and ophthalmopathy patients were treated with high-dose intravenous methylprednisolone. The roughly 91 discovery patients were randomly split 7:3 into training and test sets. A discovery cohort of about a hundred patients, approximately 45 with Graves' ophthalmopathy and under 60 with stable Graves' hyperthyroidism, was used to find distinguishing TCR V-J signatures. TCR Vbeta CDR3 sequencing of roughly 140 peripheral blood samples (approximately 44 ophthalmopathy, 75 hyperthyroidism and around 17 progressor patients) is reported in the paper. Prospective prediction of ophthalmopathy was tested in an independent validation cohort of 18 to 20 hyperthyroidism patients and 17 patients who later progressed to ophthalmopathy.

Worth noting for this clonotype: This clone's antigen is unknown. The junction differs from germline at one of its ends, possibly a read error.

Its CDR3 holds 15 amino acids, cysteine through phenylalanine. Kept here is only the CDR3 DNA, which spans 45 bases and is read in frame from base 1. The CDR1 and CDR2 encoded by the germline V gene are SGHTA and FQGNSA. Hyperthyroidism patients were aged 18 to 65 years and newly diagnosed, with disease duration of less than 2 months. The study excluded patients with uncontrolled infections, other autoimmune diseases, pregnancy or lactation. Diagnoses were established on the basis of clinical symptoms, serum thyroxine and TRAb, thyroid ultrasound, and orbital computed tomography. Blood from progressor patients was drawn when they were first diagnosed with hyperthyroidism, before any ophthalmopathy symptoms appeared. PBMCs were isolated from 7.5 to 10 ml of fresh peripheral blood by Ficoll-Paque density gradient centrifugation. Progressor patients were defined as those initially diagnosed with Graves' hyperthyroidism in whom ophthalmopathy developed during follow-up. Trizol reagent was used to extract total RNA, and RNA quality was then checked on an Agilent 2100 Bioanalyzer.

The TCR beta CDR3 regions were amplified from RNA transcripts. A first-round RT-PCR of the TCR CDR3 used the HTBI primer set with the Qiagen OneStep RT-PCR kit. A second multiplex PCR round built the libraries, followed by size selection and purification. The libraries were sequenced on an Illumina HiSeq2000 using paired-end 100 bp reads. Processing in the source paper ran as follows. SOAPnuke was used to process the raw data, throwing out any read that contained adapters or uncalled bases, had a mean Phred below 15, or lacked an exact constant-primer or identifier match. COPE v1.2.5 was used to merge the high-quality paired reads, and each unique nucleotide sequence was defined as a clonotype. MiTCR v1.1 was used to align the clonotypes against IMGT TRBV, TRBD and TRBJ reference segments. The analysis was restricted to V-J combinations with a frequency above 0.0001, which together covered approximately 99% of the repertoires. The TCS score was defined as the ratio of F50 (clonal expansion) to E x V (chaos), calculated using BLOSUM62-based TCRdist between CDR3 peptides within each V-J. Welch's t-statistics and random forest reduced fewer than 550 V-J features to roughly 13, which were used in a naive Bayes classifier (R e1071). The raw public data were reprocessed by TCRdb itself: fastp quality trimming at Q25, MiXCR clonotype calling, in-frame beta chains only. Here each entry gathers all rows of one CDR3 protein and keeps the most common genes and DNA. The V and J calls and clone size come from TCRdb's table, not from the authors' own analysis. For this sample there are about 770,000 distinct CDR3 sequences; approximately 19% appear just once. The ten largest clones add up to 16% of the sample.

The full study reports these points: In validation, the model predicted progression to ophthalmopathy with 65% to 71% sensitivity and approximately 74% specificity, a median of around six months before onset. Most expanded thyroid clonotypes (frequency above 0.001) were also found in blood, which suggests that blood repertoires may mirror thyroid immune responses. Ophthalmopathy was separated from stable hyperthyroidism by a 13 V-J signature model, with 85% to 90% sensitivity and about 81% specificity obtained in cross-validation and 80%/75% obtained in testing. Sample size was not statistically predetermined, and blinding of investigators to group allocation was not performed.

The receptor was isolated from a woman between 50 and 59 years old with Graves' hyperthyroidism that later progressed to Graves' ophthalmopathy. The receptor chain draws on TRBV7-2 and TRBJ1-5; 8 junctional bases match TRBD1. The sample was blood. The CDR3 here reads CASSLGDRGNRPQHF. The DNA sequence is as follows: TGTGCCAGCAGCTTAGGTGACAGGGGCAATCGGCCCCAGCATTTT. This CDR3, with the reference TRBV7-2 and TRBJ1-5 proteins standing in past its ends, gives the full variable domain GAGVSQSPSNKVTEKGKDVELRCDPISGHTALYWYRQSLGQGLEFLIYFQGNSAPDKSGLPSDRFSAERTGGSVSTLTIQRTQQEDSAVYLCASSLGDRGNRPQHFGDGTRLSIL.